The T cell receptor (beta chain) under discussion was sequenced for a study of early T cells in non-severe SARS-CoV-2 infection. Overall study context: Sequenced material consisted of bulk RNA (from unsorted whole blood), and chains were unpaired. Study-wide findings and caveats: Matching with VDJdb favored anti-spike CD8 responses (missing private and CD4 specificities).

Molecules of cDNA were individually given unique molecular identifiers that were attached to them. TCRdb ran MiXCR on the 5' RACE reads and lists one entry per CDR3 protein. The table lists about 89,000 distinct CDR3 sequences, under 15% of them singletons, with less than 0.6% in the top ten. Germline loops: CDR1 SGHTA, CDR2 FQGTGA. The CDR3 length is 13 residues. Trimming left V 2 bases short and J 7 bases short, with 11 bases between. This clonotype was seen only a few times. Its specificity is not known. This sequence joins TRBV7-3 and TRBJ1-1; no definite D call. This sequence was found in an adult who was a healthcare worker with PCR-confirmed SARS-CoV-2 infection or an uninfected control (not recorded which). Material: whole blood. CDR3 DNA sequence: TGTGCCAGCAGCTTATCGGGTCAGAATGAAGCTTTCTTT. This codes for CASSLSGQNEAFF. Using reference TRBV7-3 and TRBJ1-1 for the parts outside the CDR3, the full variable domain is GAGVSQTPSNKVTEKGKYVELRCDPISGHTALYWYRQSLGQGPEFLIYFQGTGAADDSGLPNDRFFAVRPEGSVSTLKIQRTERGDSAVYLCASSLSGQNEAFFGQGTRLTVV.